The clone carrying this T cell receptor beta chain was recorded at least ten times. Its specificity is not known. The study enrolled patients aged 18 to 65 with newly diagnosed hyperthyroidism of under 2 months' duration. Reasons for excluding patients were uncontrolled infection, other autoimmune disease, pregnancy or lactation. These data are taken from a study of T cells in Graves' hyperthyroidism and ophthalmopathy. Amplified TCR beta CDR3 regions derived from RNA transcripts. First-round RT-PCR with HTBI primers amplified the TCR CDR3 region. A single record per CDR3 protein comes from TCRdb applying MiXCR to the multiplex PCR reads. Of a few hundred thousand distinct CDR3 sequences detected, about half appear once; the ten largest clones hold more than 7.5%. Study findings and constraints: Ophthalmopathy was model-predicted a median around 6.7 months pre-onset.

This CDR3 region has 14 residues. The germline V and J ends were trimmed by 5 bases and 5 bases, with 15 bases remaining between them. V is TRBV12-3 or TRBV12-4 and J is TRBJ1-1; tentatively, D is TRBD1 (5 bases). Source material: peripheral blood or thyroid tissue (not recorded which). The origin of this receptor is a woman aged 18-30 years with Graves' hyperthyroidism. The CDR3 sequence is CASSHRDGGTEAFF. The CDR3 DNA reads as TGTGCCAGCAGTCACCGGGACGGGGGGACTGAAGCTTTCTTT.